In this sample, the clone carrying this T cell receptor (beta chain) turned up a few times. V lost 4 bases to trimming and J lost 5 bases, with 17 bases between them. CDR3 length: 15 residues. It was with a sample-barcoded 5' primer and a J-beta primer mix that a second PCR of roughly 6 to 11 cycles was run. TCRdb reprocessed the 5' RACE reads via MiXCR and lists one record per CDR3 protein. The data show roughly 1,500,000 distinct CDR3 sequences, around two fifths seen once. The entry originates in a study of blood T cells in healthy people across ages. The TCR was taken from a woman aged 18-29 years in good health. The chain uses TRBV12-3 or TRBV12-4 and TRBJ1-1; D remains ambiguous. Sequencing was performed on blood. The CDR3 sequence is CASSSRGPGWTEAFF. DNA for the CDR3: TGTGCCAGCAGTTCCCGAGGGCCAGGTTGGACTGAAGCTTTCTTT.